This is a list of T cell receptor beta chains from one sample in a study of shared clonotypes between healthy human individuals. The repertoire was sequenced with immunoSEQ multiplex PCR; TCRdb's copy has only in-frame clones and lacks some. Among over 2 million clones listed, roughly 96% were seen once. The sample taken for sequencing was naive CD4+ T cells sorted from blood. These receptors were obtained from a man in his late teens or twenties in good health. Each CDR3 is given with its conserved first and last residue. The D gene is left open where the match is weak. Only some rows state a clone size, as once, few, many or a class for expanded clones.

D: TRBD1
size: NA
J: TRBJ1-1
V: TRBV7-9
CDR3: CASSLGLQGPEAFF
DNA: TGTGCCAGCAGCTTAGGGCTACAGGGGCCTGAAGCTTTCTTT

D: NA
size: NA
J: TRBJ2-4
V: TRBV30
CDR3: CAWSRGTGAKNIQYF
DNA: TGTGCCTGGAGTCGGGGAACTGGGGCCAAAAACATTCAGTACTTC

D: NA
size: NA
J: TRBJ2-1
V: TRBV6-5
CDR3: CASSYVGTLALEQFF
DNA: TGTGCCAGCAGTTACGTCGGTACCTTGGCGTTGGAGCAGTTCTTC

D: NA
size: NA
J: TRBJ1-6
V: TRBV4-1
CDR3: CASSQGGGSSYNSPLHF
DNA: TGCGCCAGCAGCCAAGGGGGGGGAAGCTCCTATAATTCACCCCTCCACTTT

D: NA
size: NA
J: TRBJ2-1
V: TRBV10-1
CDR3: CASSESGGSHNEQFF
DNA: TGCGCCAGCAGTGAGTCCGGAGGGAGCCACAATGAGCAGTTCTTC

D: NA
size: NA
J: TRBJ2-1
V: TRBV11-3
CDR3: CASSFKGKNEQFF
DNA: TGTGCCAGCAGCTTCAAGGGGAAGAATGAGCAGTTCTTC

D: TRBD1
size: NA
J: TRBJ2-7
V: TRBV27
CDR3: CASRKTGTGVYEQYF
DNA: TGTGCCAGCAGAAAAACCGGGACAGGGGTTTACGAGCAGTACTTC

D: TRBD2
size: NA
J: TRBJ2-7
V: TRBV11-2
CDR3: CASSLDLQRGVYEQYF
DNA: TGTGCCAGCAGCTTAGATCTACAGCGGGGAGTCTACGAGCAGTACTTC

D: TRBD1
size: once
J: TRBJ1-5
V: TRBV9
CDR3: CASSAQGNSNQPQHF
DNA: TGTGCCAGCAGCGCACAGGGGAATAGCAATCAGCCCCAGCATTTT

D: NA
size: NA
J: TRBJ1-5
V: TRBV30
CDR3: CAWSPTSGVYLSNQPQHF
DNA: TGTGCCTGGAGTCCGACATCCGGGGTCTACCTTTCCAATCAGCCCCAGCATTTT

D: TRBD1
size: NA
J: TRBJ2-3
V: TRBV4-2
CDR3: CASSQTGQGGLTDTQYF
DNA: TGTGCCAGCAGCCAAACGGGACAGGGGGGCCTCACAGATACGCAGTATTTT

D: NA
size: NA
J: TRBJ1-5
V: TRBV5-8
CDR3: CASSLAGYWAQPQHF
DNA: TGTGCCAGCAGCTTGGCCGGGTATTGGGCTCAGCCCCAGCATTTT

D: NA
size: NA
J: TRBJ1-5
V: TRBV4-2
CDR3: CASSAEEGGNQPQHF
DNA: TGTGCCAGCAGCGCCGAGGAGGGGGGCAATCAGCCCCAGCATTTT

D: TRBD1
size: NA
J: TRBJ1-2
V: TRBV27
CDR3: CASSPGTGGNYGYTF
DNA: TGTGCCAGCAGTCCGGGGACAGGGGGTAACTATGGCTACACCTTC

D: NA
size: NA
J: TRBJ1-4
V: TRBV11-2
CDR3: CASSLGRASEKLFF
DNA: TGTGCCAGCAGCTTAGGCAGGGCGTCTGAAAAACTGTTTTTT

D: NA
size: NA
J: TRBJ2-7
V: TRBV5-4
CDR3: CASSLGRGPPRLEQYF
DNA: TGTGCCAGCAGCTTGGGCCGTGGGCCCCCCCGCCTCGAGCAGTACTTC

D: TRBD2
size: NA
J: TRBJ2-2
V: TRBV5-1
CDR3: CASSLAGRTSGRANTQTGELFF
DNA: TGCGCCAGCAGCTTGGCCGGCAGGACTAGCGGGAGGGCTAACACGCAAACCGGGGAGCTGTTTTTT

D: NA
size: NA
J: TRBJ2-2
V: TRBV7-2
CDR3: CASSLGGSSGELFF
DNA: TGTGCCAGCAGCTTAGGAGGGAGCTCCGGGGAGCTGTTTTTT

D: NA
size: NA
J: TRBJ2-3
V: TRBV5-1
CDR3: CASSLAGIAVSTDTQYF
DNA: TGCGCCAGCAGCTTGGCGGGAATAGCGGTGAGCACAGATACGCAGTATTTT

D: NA
size: NA
J: TRBJ2-5
V: TRBV11-2
CDR3: CASSLRGETQYF
DNA: TGTGCCAGCAGCCTGAGGGGGGAGACCCAGTACTTC

D: NA
size: NA
J: TRBJ2-7
V: TRBV10-3
CDR3: CAISEPFKGPPGSYEQYF
DNA: TGTGCCATCAGTGAGCCGTTTAAAGGACCGCCGGGGTCCTACGAGCAGTACTTC

D: TRBD2
size: NA
J: TRBJ2-3
V: TRBV11-2
CDR3: CASSLGLAGGADTQYF
DNA: TGTGCCAGCAGCTTGGGACTAGCGGGAGGCGCAGATACGCAGTATTTT

D: TRBD1
size: NA
J: TRBJ1-1
V: TRBV7-9
CDR3: CASSLTASRQGRNTEAFF
DNA: TGTGCCAGCAGCTTGACAGCCTCGAGACAGGGACGGAACACTGAAGCTTTCTTT

D: TRBD1
size: NA
J: TRBJ1-5
V: TRBV27
CDR3: CASSPFQGDSNQPQHF
DNA: TGTGCCAGCAGTCCATTCCAGGGGGATAGCAATCAGCCCCAGCATTTT

D: NA
size: NA
J: TRBJ1-2
V: TRBV30
CDR3: CAWSVLHGNYGYTF
DNA: TGTGCCTGGAGTGTACTTCACGGTAACTATGGCTACACCTTC

D: NA
size: NA
J: TRBJ2-7
V: TRBV11-2
CDR3: CASSLWAGQSYEQYF
DNA: TGTGCCAGCAGCTTATGGGCAGGCCAGTCCTACGAGCAGTACTTC

D: NA
size: NA
J: TRBJ2-7
V: TRBV2
CDR3: CATTPTASGEQYF
DNA: TGTGCCACCACGCCCACAGCGTCGGGCGAGCAGTACTTC

D: TRBD2
size: NA
J: TRBJ2-2
V: TRBV11-3
CDR3: CASSREGLTGELFF
DNA: TGTGCCAGCAGCCGGGAGGGGCTCACCGGGGAGCTGTTTTTT

D: NA
size: once
J: TRBJ2-1
V: TRBV28
CDR3: CASSRGNEQFF
DNA: TGTGCCAGTTCACGGGGGAATGAGCAGTTCTTC

D: NA
size: NA
J: TRBJ1-4
V: TRBV5-1
CDR3: CASRTGQTNEKLFF
DNA: TGCGCCAGCAGGACAGGTCAGACTAATGAAAAACTGTTTTTT

D: TRBD1
size: once
J: TRBJ2-7
V: TRBV30
CDR3: CAWSRNRGLYEQYF
DNA: TGTGCCTGGAGCCGAAACAGGGGGCTCTACGAGCAGTACTTC

D: NA
size: NA
J: TRBJ1-5
V: TRBV7-2
CDR3: CASSRDRSDQPQHF
DNA: TGTGCCAGCAGCCGCGACAGGAGCGATCAGCCCCAGCATTTT

D: NA
size: NA
J: TRBJ2-2
V: TRBV18
CDR3: CASSPATGSTGELFF
DNA: TGTGCCAGCTCACCTGCCACAGGGAGCACCGGGGAGCTGTTTTTT

D: TRBD1
size: NA
J: TRBJ1-1
V: TRBV6-4
CDR3: CASSQQGGNTEAFF
DNA: TGTGCCAGCAGCCAACAGGGGGGGAACACTGAAGCTTTCTTT

D: NA
size: NA
J: TRBJ2-5
V: TRBV5-1
CDR3: CASSGGSQETQYF
DNA: TGCGCCAGTTCAGGGGGGAGCCAAGAGACCCAGTACTTC

D: NA
size: NA
J: TRBJ1-6
V: TRBV2
CDR3: CASRSTNSPLHF
DNA: TGTGCCAGCAGGAGTACTAATTCACCCCTCCACTTT